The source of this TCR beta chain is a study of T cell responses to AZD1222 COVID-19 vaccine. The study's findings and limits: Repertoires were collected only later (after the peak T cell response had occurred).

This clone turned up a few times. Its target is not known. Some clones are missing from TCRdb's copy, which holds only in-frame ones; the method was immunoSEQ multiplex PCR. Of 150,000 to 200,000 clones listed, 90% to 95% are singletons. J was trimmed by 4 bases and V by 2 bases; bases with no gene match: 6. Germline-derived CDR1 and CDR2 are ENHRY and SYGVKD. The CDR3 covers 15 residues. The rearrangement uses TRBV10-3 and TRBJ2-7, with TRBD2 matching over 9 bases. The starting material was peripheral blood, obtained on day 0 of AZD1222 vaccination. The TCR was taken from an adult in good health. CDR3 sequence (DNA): TGTGCCATCAGTGAGGGGAGCGGGAGGTCTTACGAGCAGTACTTC. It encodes CAISEGSGRSYEQYF.